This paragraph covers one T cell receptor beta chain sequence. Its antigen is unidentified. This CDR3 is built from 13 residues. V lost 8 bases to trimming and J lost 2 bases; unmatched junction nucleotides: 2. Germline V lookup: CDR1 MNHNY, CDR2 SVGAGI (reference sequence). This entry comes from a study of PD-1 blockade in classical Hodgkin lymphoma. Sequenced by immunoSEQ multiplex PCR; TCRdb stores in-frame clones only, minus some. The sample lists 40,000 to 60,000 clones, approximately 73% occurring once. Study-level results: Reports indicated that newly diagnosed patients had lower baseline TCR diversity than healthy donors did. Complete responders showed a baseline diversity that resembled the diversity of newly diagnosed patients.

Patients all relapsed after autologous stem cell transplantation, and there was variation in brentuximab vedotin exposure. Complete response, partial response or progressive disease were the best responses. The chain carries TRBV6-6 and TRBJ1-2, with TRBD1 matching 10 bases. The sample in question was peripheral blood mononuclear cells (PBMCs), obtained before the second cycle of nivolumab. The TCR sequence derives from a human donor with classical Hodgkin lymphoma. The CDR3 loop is CASADRGNYGYTF. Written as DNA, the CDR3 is TGTGCCAGCGCGGACAGGGGGAACTATGGCTACACCTTC.